This T cell receptor (beta chain) was found in a study of CD8+ T cells in alopecia areata. Background on the study: Each day, treated patients took oral tofacitinib twice, at 5 to 10 mg per dose.

This clone appeared a few times. Its antigen is currently unknown. As for treatment: oral pan-JAK inhibitor, 5-10 mg twice daily. V dropped 0 bases and J dropped 8 bases, with 12 bases sitting between them. Germline CDR1 is SGHNT and CDR2 is YYREEE (reference sequence). This CDR3 is built from 15 residues. Points from the study as a whole: Clonality was higher in lesional than normal scalp, especially in alopecia totalis/universalis.

Following RNA extraction, reverse transcription yielded cDNA that acted as the sequencing template. The repertoire was sequenced with immunoSEQ multiplex PCR; TCRdb's copy has only in-frame clones and lacks some. The table shows around 140,000 clones, with around 50% occurring only once. Sequenced material: CD8+ T cells sorted from blood, taken at week 4, from a patient treated with tofacitinib. The receptor's source is a human donor with alopecia areata. V gene TRBV5-4 combines with J gene TRBJ1-6; D is possibly TRBD1 (5 bases). This CDR3 reads CASSLVGTADSPLHF. The CDR3 bases are TGTGCCAGCAGCTTGGTCGGGACGGCTGATTCACCCCTCCACTTT.